This is a list of T cell receptor beta chains from one sample in a study of blood T cell repertoires in COVID-19. Libraries were prepared by immunoSEQ multiplex PCR; TCRdb keeps only in-frame clonotypes and omits some of them. The data hold 100,000 to 130,000 clones, with over 80% observed a single time. Material: peripheral blood. These receptors originate from a woman aged 70-85 years with acute or convalescent COVID-19. CDR3s include the opening cysteine and the closing phenylalanine or tryptophan. D genes are given only for firm matches. A clone size is listed for some rows: how often the clone was seen (once, few, many), or a class if it is expanded.

TRBJ1-1 17 TRBD1 TRBV19 NA TGTGCCAGTAGGGGACCGGGACAGGGGGCTTGGAACACTGAAGCTTTCTTT CASRGPGQGAWNTEAFF
TRBJ2-5 15 TRBD2 TRBV10-3 NA TGTGCCATCAGGCCGGGACTAGGGGTTTTGGAGACCCAGTACTTC CAIRPGLGVLETQYF
TRBJ1-3 15 NA TRBV27 NA TGTGCCAGCAGTTTATGGGCAGGTAGTGGAAACACCATATATTTT CASSLWAGSGNTIYF
TRBJ1-4 15 TRBD1 TRBV28 NA TGTGCCAGCAGTTCCGGGGGGACAGGGGGCGAAAAACTGTTTTTT CASSSGGTGGEKLFF
TRBJ1-4 18 TRBD1 TRBV10-2 NA TGCGCCAGCAGTGAGTCGATAAGTTTCGGGACAGGGTATGAAAAACTGTTTTTT CASSESISFGTGYEKLFF
TRBJ2-2 18 TRBD1 TRBV4-3 NA TGCGCCAGCAGCCAAAGCCTCACAGGGGGAGCGAACACCGGGGAGCTGTTTTTT CASSQSLTGGANTGELFF
TRBJ2-7 15 TRBD2 TRBV5-1 NA TGCGCCAGCAGCTTGCGGAGGGAGGGCCCCTACGAGCAGTACTTC CASSLRREGPYEQYF
TRBJ2-2 14 NA TRBV9 NA TGTGCCAGCAGCGTAGGGCTAGCTGACGGGGAGCTGTTTTTT CASSVGLADGELFF
TRBJ1-6 17 TRBD1 TRBV6-6 NA TGTGCCAGCAGTCTACGACCCCCGGCCAGGGGGGTTACTCCCCTCCACTTT CASSLRPPARGVTPLHF
TRBJ1-5 15 TRBD1 TRBV18 many TGTGCCAGCTCACTGGGACAGAGTAGCAATCAGCCCCAGCATTTT CASSLGQSSNQPQHF
TRBJ1-6 12 NA TRBV3-1/TRBV3-2 NA TGTGCCAGCAGCCAGAGAAGGGGACCCCTCCACTTT CASSQRRGPLHF
TRBJ2-2 15 NA TRBV28 NA TGTGCCAGCAGTTACAATACAGGGGGGGCCGGGGAGCTGTTTTTT CASSYNTGGAGELFF
TRBJ1-4 16 NA TRBV2 NA TGTGCCAGCAGTGACGCCCAACAGACGAATGGTGGAAAACTGTTTTTT CASSDAQQTNGGKLFF
TRBJ2-1 15 TRBD2 TRBV19 NA TGTGCCAGTAGGGAGCGGGGGGGGACCTACAATGAGCAGTTCTTC CASRERGGTYNEQFF
TRBJ2-7 11 TRBD2 TRBV20-1 once TGCAGGAGCGGGAGGGCCGGCGAGCAGTACTTC CRSGRAGEQYF
TRBJ2-5 15 TRBD1 TRBV7-7 once TGTGCCAGCAGCGGGGGGGACAGGGGATTGGAGACCCAGTACTTC CASSGGDRGLETQYF
TRBJ2-1 12 NA TRBV15 few TGTGCCACCAGCAGAGTTCAGGCGGAGCAGTTCTTC CATSRVQAEQFF
TRBJ2-3 13 NA TRBV2 NA TGTGCCAGCTCCAACAGAGACACAGATACGCAGTATTTT CASSNRDTDTQYF
TRBJ1-5 15 TRBD1 TRBV18 once TGTGCCAGCTCATTACAGGGGAATGGAAATCAGCCCCAGCATTTT CASSLQGNGNQPQHF
TRBJ2-3 16 TRBD2 TRBV5-1 NA TGCGCCAGCAGCTTGGCTAGCGGGGCGGGAGCAGATACGCAGTATTTT CASSLASGAGADTQYF
TRBJ2-7 11 NA TRBV2 NA TGTGCCAGCAGCAGCTCCTACGAGCAGTACTTC CASSSSYEQYF
TRBJ1-5 15 TRBD1 TRBV7-2 once TGTGCCAGCAGAGAGGGACAGTATAGCAATCAGCCCCAGCATTTT CASREGQYSNQPQHF
TRBJ1-1 14 NA TRBV28 NA TGTGCCAGCAGTTTGGGGGGGCATTCCACTGAAGCTTTCTTT CASSLGGHSTEAFF
TRBJ2-3 12 NA TRBV7-9 NA TGTGCCAGCAGCTACTTCACAGATACGCAGTATTTT CASSYFTDTQYF
TRBJ1-2 15 TRBD1 TRBV10-2 NA TGCGCCAGCAGTTTGGGACAGGGGAGGTTCGATGGCTACACCTTC CASSLGQGRFDGYTF
TRBJ2-3 17 TRBD2 TRBV28 NA TGTGCCAGCAGTTTGCGGGAGCGTCTTGGGGGCACAGATACGCAGTATTTT CASSLRERLGGTDTQYF
TRBJ1-2 15 TRBD1 TRBV6-5 NA TGTGCCAGCAGAGGGCGGACAGGGGTAAACTATGGCTACACCTTC CASRGRTGVNYGYTF
TRBJ2-2 16 NA TRBV9 NA TGTGCCAGCAGCGTAGACCCCACTACAAACACCGGGGAGCTGTTTTTT CASSVDPTTNTGELFF